A selection of T cell receptor beta chains follows, all from one sample in a study of T cell repertoires in cytomegalovirus infection. Each CDR3 protein is one row after TCRdb ran MiXCR on the reads. The sample carries some 600,000 distinct CDR3 sequences, 24% recorded once. The source material was CD8+ T cells from PBMCs. All receptors come from a human donor in good health (CMV status not recorded). Some clones in this sample may be carry-over from other donors' samples. CDR3s include the opening cysteine and the closing phenylalanine or tryptophan. D genes are given only for firm matches. Where a row states a size, it is once, few, many or the class of an expanded clone; other rows omit it.

v_call	clone_size	j_call	d_call	cdr3_aa	cdr3_nt
TRBV20-1	many	TRBJ2-2	NA	CSASLGNGDTGELFF	TGCAGTGCGTCTCTCGGGAATGGGGACACCGGGGAGCTGTTTTTT
TRBV19	few	TRBJ1-1	NA	CASRAGEGNTEAFF	TGTGCCAGTAGGGCCGGCGAGGGTAACACTGAAGCTTTCTTT
TRBV24-1	NA	TRBJ2-1	NA	CATQDRWWNEQFF	TGTGCCACTCAGGACAGATGGTGGAATGAGCAGTTCTTC
TRBV7-2	NA	TRBJ1-2	TRBD1	CASSIPQGVEDGYTF	TGTGCCAGCAGCATCCCCCAGGGGGTCGAGGATGGCTACACCTTC
TRBV20-1	few	TRBJ2-7	TRBD2	CSARDESGTSGGTAYEQYF	TGCAGTGCTAGAGATGAATCGGGGACTAGCGGGGGTACGGCCTACGAGCAGTACTTC
TRBV2	NA	TRBJ2-1	NA	CASSVSTRTDYNEQFF	TGTGCCAGCAGTGTCTCTACCAGGACAGACTACAATGAGCAGTTCTTC
TRBV6-4	NA	TRBJ2-3	NA	CASCTDTQYF	TGTGCCAGTTGCACAGATACGCAGTATTTT
TRBV6-2/TRBV6-3	NA	TRBJ2-1	NA	CASSSESEQFF	TGTGCCAGCAGTTCAGAGAGTGAGCAGTTCTTC
TRBV24-1	NA	TRBJ2-5	TRBD1	CATLYYRDRQRSPPEETQYF	TGTGCCACCCTATATTATCGGGACAGGCAGCGTAGTCCCCCGGAGGAGACCCAGTACTTC
TRBV16	NA	TRBJ1-6	TRBD1	CASSLSDRGGSPLHF	TGTGCCAGCAGCCTGTCCGACAGGGGTGGCTCACCCCTCCACTTT
TRBV7-9	many	TRBJ2-7	NA	CASSLTGSSYEQYF	TGTGCCAGCAGCTTGACCGGTAGCTCCTACGAGCAGTACTTC
TRBV7-9	many	TRBJ2-5	NA	CASSLSRRGETQYF	TGTGCCAGCAGCTTATCTAGAAGAGGGGAGACCCAGTACTTC
TRBV28	many	TRBJ2-1	NA	CASGQYNEQFF	TGTGCCAGCGGACAGTACAATGAGCAGTTCTTC
TRBV29-1	NA	TRBJ1-3	TRBD1	CSVDLQGAGNTIYF	TGCAGCGTTGACTTACAGGGGGCTGGAAACACCATATATTTT
TRBV7-2	many	TRBJ1-5	TRBD1	CASSHRGLGQPQHF	TGTGCCAGCAGCCACAGGGGGCTAGGTCAGCCCCAGCATTTT
TRBV5-6	NA	TRBJ1-5	NA	CASSRYAHSNQPQHF	TGTGCCAGCAGCCGCTATGCTCATAGCAATCAGCCCCAGCATTTT
TRBV7-2	few	TRBJ2-4	NA	CASSSNKNIQYF	TGTGCCAGCAGCTCGAATAAAAACATTCAGTACTTC
TRBV12-3/TRBV12-4	few	TRBJ2-3	TRBD2	CASRSLGGGGTDTQYF	TGTGCCAGCAGGTCCCTGGGGGGGGGGGGCACAGATACGCAGTATTTT
TRBV29-1	few	TRBJ2-1	TRBD2	CSFPGGGAHNEQFF	TGCAGCTTTCCCGGCGGGGGGGCCCACAATGAGCAGTTCTTC
TRBV28	NA	TRBJ1-1	NA	CASSLPGHSEDIAENTEAFF	TGTGCCAGCAGTTTGCCAGGGCACTCCGAGGACATTGCAGAGAACACTGAAGCTTTCTTT